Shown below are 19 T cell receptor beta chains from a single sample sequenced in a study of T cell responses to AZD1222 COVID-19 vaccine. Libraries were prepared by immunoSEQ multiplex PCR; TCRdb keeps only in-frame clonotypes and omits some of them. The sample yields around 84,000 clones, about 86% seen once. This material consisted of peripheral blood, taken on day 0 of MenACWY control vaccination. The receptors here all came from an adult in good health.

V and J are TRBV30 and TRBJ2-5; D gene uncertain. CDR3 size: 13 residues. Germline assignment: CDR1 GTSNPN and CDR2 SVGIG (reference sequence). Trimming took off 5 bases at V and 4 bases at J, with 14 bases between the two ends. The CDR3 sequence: CAWWTAGLETQYF. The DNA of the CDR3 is TGTGCCTGGTGGACGGCCGGATTAGAGACCCAGTACTTC.

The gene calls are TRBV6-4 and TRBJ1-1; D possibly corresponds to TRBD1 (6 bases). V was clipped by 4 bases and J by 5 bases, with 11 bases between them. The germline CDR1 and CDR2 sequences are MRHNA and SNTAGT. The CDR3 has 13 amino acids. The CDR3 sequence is CASSGGGGTEAFF. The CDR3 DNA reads TGTGCCAGCAGTGGAGGGGGGGGTACTGAAGCTTTCTTT.

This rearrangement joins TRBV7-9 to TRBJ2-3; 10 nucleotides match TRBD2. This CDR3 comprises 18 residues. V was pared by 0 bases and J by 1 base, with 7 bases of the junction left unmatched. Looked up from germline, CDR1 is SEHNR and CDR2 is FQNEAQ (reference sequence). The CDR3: CASSLALERGGRTDTQYF. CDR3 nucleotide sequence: TGTGCCAGCAGCTTAGCGCTCGAGCGGGGGGGACGCACAGATACGCAGTATTTT.

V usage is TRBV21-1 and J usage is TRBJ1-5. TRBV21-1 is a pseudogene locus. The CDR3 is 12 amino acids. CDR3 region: CASTPAHQPQHF. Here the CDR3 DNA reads TGTGCCAGCACCCCGGCCCATCAGCCCCAGCATTTT.

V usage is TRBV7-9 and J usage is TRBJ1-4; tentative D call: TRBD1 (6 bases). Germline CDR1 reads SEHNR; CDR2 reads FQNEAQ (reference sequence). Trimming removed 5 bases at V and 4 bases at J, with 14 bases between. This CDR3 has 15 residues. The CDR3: CASSPLDRINEKLFF. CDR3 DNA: TGTGCCAGCAGCCCTCTCGACAGGATTAATGAAAAACTGTTTTTT. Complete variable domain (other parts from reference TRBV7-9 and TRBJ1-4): DTGVSQNPRHKITKRGQNVTFRCDPISEHNRLYWYRQTLGQGPEFLTYFQNEAQLEKSRLLSDRFSAERPKGSFSTLEIQRTEQGDSAMYLCASSPLDRINEKLFFGSGTQLSVL.

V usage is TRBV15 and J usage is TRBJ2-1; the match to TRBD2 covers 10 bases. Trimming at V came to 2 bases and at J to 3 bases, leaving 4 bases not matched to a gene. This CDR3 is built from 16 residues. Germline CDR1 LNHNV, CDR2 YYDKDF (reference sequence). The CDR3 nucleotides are TGTGCCACCAGCAGAACCACTAGCGGGGTCTACAATGAGCAGTTCTTC. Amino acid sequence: CATSRTTSGVYNEQFF.

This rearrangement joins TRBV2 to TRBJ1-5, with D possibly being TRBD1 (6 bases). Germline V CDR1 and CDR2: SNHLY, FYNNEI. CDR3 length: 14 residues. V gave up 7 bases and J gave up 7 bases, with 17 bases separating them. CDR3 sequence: CASTAEGGRQPQHF. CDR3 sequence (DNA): TGTGCCAGCACCGCGGAGGGGGGACGACAGCCCCAGCATTTT.

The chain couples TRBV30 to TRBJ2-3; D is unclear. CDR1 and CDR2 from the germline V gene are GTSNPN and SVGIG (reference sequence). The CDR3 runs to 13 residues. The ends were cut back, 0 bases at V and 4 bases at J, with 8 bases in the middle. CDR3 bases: TGTGCCTGGAGTGTAAGCCGGGCAGATACGCAGTATTTT. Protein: CAWSVSRADTQYF.

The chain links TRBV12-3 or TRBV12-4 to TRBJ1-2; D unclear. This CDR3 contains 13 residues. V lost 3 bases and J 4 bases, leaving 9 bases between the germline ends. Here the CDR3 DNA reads TGTGCCAGCAGTTTGAACGTCGGCTATGGCTACACCTTC. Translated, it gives CASSLNVGYGYTF.

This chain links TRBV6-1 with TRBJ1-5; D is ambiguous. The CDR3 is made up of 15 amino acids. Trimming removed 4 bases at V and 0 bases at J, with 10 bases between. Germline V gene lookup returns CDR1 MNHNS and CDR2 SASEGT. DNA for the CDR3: TGTGCCAGCAGTGTAAAAGGGTATAGCAATCAGCCCCAGCATTTT. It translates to CASSVKGYSNQPQHF.

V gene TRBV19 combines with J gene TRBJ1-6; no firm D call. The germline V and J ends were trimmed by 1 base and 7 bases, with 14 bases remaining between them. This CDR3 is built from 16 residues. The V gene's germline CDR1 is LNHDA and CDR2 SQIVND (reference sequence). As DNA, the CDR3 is TGTGCCAGTAGTATAGCTGAGAGTCTTAGAAATTCACCCCTCCACTTT. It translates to CASSIAESLRNSPLHF.

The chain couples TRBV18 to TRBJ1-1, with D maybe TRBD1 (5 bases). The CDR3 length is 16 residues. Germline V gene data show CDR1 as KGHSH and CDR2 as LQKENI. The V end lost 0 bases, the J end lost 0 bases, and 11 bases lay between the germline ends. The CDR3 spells CASSPPFRAVNTEAFF. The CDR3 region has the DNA TGTGCCAGCTCACCACCCTTCAGGGCAGTGAACACTGAAGCTTTCTTT.

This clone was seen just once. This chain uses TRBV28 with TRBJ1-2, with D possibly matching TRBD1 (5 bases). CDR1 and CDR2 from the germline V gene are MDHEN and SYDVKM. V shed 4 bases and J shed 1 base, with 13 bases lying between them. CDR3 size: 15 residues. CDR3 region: CASSSMEGVNYGYTF. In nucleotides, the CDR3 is TGTGCCAGCAGTTCAATGGAAGGGGTTAACTATGGCTACACCTTC.

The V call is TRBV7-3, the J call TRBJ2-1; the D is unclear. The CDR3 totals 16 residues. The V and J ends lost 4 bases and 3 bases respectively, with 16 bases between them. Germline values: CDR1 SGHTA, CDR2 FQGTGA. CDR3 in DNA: TGTGCCAGCAGCTCCTACCTCGGCGAGGACTACAATGAGCAGTTCTTC. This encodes CASSSYLGEDYNEQFF.

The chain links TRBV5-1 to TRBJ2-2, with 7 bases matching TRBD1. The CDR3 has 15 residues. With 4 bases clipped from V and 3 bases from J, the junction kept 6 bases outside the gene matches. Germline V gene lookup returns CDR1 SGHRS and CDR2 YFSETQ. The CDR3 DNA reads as TGCGCCAGCAGCCCAGACACAGGGGACACCGGGGAGCTGTTTTTT. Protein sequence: CASSPDTGDTGELFF.

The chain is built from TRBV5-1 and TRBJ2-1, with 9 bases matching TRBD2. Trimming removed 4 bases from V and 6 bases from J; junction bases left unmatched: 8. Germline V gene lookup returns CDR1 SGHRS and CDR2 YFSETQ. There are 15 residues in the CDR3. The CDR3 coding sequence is TGCGCCAGCAGCAATAGCGGGGGCTACTTCAATGAGCAGTTCTTC. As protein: CASSNSGGYFNEQFF.

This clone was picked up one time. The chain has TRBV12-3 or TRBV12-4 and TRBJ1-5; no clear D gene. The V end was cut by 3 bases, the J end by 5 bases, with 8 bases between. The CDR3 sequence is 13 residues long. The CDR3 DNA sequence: TGTGCCAGCAGTTTGAGGGCGGATCAGCCCCAGCATTTT. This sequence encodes CASSLRADQPQHF.

CDR3: CSVEGHPGNTIYF. In nucleotides, the CDR3 is TGCAGCGTTGAAGGTCACCCTGGAAACACCATATATTTT. The chain uses TRBV29-1 and TRBJ1-3; D gene unclear. The CDR3 runs to 13 residues. Per the germline V gene, CDR1 is SQVTM and CDR2 is ANQGSEA. The ends were cut back, 1 base at V and 2 bases at J, with 6 bases in the middle.

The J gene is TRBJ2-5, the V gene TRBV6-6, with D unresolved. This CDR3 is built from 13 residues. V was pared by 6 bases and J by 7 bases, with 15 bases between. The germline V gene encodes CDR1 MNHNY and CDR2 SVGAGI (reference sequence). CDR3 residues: CASSPIGSRTQYF. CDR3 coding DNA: TGTGCCAGCAGCCCCATTGGGTCTCGGACCCAGTACTTC.